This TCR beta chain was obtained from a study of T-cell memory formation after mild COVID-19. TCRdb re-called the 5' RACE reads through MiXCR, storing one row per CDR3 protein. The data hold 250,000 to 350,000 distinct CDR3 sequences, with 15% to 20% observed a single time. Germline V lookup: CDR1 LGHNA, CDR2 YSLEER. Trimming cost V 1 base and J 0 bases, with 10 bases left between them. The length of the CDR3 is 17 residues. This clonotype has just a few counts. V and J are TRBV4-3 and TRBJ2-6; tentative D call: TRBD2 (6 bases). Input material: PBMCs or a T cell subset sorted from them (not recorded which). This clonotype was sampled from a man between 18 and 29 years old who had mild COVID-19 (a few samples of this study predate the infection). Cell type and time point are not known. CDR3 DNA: TGCGCCAGCAGCCAAGGGGGAGGTCCCTCTGGGGCCAACGTCCTGACTTTC. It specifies CASSQGGGPSGANVLTF.